The present entry profiles one T cell receptor (beta chain) with its context. The antigen is not known. The CDR3 is 13 amino acids. The ends lost 6 bases at V and 13 bases at J; junction bases unmatched: 13. Germline V gene lookup returns CDR1 MNHEY and CDR2 SVGAGI. Second-dose groups at about 4 or about 12 weeks were pooled. The entry originates in a study of T cell responses to AZD1222 COVID-19 vaccine. General study findings and limits: Repertoire collection took place solely once the T cell response had peaked. White British ancestry dominated among donors, who included more females, and clonal diversity was possibly underestimated. At baseline, just 5 or 6 AZD1222 recipients tested seropositive.

The method was immunoSEQ multiplex PCR; TCRdb's version includes in-frame clones alone and lacks a portion of them. Here the sample spans 150,000 to 200,000 clones, roughly 91% being singletons. The V gene is TRBV6-5, the J gene TRBJ2-5; TRBD2 matches at 8 bases. The receptor comes from an adult who received the AZD1222 COVID-19 vaccine. The specimen was peripheral blood, collected 28 days after the second AZD1222 dose. Written as DNA, the CDR3 is TGTGCCAGCAGCCCCCGGGTAGCGGGGACGCGGTACTTC. Protein product: CASSPRVAGTRYF.